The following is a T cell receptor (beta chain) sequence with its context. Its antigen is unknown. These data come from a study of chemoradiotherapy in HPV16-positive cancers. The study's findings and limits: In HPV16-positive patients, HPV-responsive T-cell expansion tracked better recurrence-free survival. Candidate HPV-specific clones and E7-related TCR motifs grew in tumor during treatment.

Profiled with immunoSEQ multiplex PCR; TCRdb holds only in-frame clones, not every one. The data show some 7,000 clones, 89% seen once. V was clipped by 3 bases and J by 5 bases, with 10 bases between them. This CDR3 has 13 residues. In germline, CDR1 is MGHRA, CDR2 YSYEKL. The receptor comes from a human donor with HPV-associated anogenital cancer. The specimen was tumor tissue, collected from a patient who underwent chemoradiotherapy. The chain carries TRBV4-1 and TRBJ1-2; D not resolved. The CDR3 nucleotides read TGCGCCAGCAGCCAGGACCCGGGGTATGGCTACACCTTC. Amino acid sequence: CASSQDPGYGYTF.